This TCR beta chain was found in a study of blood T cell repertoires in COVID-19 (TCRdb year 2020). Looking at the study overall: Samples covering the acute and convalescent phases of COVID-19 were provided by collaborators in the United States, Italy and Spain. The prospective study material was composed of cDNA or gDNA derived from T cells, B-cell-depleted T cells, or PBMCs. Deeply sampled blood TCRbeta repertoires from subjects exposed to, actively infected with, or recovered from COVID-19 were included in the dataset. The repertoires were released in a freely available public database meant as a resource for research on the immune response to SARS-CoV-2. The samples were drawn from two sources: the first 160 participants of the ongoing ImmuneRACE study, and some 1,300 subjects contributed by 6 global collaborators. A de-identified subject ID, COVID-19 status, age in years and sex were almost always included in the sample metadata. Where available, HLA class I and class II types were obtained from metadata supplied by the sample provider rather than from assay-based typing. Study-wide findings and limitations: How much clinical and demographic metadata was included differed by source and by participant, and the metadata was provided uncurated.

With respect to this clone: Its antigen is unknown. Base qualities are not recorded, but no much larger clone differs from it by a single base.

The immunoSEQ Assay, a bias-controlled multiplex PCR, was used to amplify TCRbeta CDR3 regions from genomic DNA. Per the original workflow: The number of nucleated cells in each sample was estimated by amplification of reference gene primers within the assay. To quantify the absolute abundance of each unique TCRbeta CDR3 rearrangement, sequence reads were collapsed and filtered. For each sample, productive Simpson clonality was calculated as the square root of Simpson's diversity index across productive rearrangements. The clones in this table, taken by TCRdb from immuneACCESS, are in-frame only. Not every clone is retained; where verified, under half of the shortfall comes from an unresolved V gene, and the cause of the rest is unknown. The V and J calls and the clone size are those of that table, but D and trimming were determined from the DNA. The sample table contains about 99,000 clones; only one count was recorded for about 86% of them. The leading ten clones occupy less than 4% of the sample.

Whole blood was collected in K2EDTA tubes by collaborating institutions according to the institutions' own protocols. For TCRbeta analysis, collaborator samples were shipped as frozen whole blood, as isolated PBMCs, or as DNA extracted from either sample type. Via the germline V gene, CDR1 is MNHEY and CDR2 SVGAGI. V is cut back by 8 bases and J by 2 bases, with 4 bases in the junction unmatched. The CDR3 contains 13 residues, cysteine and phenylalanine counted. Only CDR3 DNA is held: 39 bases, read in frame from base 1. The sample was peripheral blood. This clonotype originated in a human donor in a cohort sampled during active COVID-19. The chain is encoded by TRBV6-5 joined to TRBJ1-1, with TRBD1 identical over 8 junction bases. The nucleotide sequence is TGTGCCAGCGTCGGACAGGGCAACACTGAAGCTTTCTTT. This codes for CASVGQGNTEAFF.